This record concerns one T cell receptor beta chain sequence. The target antigen is unknown. This specimen belongs to a study of cytomegalovirus exposure and HLA in healthy donors. In the study overall: The Caucasian-associated ancestry cluster contained 81% of the 398 genotyped donors. Broader study findings: Immune exposure information comprised only CMV serostatus. Common viral pathogens were later found to be apparently linked to several of the most significant clusters. According to the study, around 150 TCR beta chains were cytomegalovirus-associated.

The PCR employed 60 Vbeta primers together with 13 Jbeta primers. Profiling relied on immunoSEQ multiplex PCR, and the TCRdb table lists in-frame clones only, not all of them. The sample consists of fewer than 200,000 clones, more than 70% of them appearing once. Germline CDR1 and CDR2: SGHNT and YYREEE (reference sequence). The CDR3 is 14 amino acids. The junction had 13 bases not matched to a gene; V was cut back by 10 bases and J by 3 bases. The chain has TRBV5-4 and TRBJ2-7; 7 bases match TRBD2. The sequence was collected from a woman in her 50s in good health and CMV-seropositive. The sequenced sample was PBMCs. Written as DNA, the CDR3 is TGTGCCGCGTGGGCGGGAGAGGGTGGCTACGAGCAGTACTTC. Its translation is CAAWAGEGGYEQYF. Based on the CDR3 plus reference TRBV5-4 and TRBJ2-7, the full variable domain is ETGVTQSPTHLIKTRGQQVTLRCSSQSGHNTVSWYQQALGQGPQFIFQYYREEENGRGNFPPRFSGLQFPNYSSELNVNALELDDSALYLCAAWAGEGGYEQYFGPGTRLTVT.